This T cell receptor (beta chain) was observed in a study of blood T cell repertoires in COVID-19. For the study at large: Whether acute or convalescent, the COVID-19 samples came from the United States, Italy and Spain.

Germline values: CDR1 MNHNS, CDR2 SASEGT. This CDR3 has 15 amino acids. Trimming removed 3 bases at V and 0 bases at J, with 9 bases between. Data came from immunoSEQ multiplex PCR; TCRdb stores just in-frame clones and leaves some out. The table includes around 320,000 clones, about nine tenths detected once. This clone was seen only once. Sample: peripheral blood. The rearrangement links TRBV6-1 to TRBJ1-5; D remains ambiguous. This sequence was found in a man aged 18-30 years with active or convalescent COVID-19. CDR3 DNA: TGTGCCAGCAGTGAGTCCGACTATAGCAATCAGCCCCAGCATTTT. As protein: CASSESDYSNQPQHF.